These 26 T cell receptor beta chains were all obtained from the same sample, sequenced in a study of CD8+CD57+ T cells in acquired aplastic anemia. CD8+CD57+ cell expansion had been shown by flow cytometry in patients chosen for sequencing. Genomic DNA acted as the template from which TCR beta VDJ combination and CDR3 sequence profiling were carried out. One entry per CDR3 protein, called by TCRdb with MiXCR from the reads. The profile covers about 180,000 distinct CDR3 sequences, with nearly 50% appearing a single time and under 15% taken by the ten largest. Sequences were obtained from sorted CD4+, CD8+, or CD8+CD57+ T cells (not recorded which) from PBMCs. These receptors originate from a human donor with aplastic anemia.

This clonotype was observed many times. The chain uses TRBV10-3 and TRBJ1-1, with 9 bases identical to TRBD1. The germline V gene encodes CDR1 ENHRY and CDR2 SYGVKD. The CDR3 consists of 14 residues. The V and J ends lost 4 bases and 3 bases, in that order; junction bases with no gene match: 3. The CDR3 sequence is CAISGDRVDTEAFF. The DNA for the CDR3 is TGTGCCATCAGTGGGGACAGGGTCGACACTGAAGCTTTCTTT.

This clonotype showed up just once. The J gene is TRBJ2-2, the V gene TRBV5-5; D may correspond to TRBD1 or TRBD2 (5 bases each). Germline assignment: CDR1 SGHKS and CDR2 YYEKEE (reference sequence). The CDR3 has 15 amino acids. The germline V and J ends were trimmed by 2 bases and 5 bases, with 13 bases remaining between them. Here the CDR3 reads CASSFTAGTTGELFF. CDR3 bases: TGTGCCAGCAGCTTTACAGCAGGGACGACCGGGGAGCTGTTTTTT.

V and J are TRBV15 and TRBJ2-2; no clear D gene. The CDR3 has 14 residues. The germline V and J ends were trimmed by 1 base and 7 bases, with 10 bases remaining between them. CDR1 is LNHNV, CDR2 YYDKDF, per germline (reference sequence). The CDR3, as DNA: TGTGCCACCAGCAGAGGCTACACCAGCGGGGAGCTGTTTTTT. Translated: CATSRGYTSGELFF. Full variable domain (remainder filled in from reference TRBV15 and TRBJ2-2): DAMVIQNPRYQVTQFGKPVTLSCSQTLNHNVMYWYQQKSSQAPKLLFHYYDKDFNNEADTPDNFQSRRPNTSFCFLDIRSPGLGDTAMYLCATSRGYTSGELFFGEGSRLTVL.

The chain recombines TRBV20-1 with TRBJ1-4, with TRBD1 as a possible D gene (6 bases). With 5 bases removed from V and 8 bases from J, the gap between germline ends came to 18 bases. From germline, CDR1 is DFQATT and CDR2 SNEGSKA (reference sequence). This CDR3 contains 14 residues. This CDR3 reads CSAGEGVSGEKLFF. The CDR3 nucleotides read TGCAGTGCTGGGGAGGGGGTGTCAGGGGAAAAACTGTTTTTT.

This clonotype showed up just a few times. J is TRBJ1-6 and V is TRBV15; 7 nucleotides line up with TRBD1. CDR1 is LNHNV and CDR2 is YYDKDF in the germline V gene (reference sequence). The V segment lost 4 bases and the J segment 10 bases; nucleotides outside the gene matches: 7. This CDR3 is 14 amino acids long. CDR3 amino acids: CATSNRGSGSPLHF. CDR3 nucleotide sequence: TGTGCCACCAGCAACAGGGGATCCGGGTCACCCCTCCACTTT.

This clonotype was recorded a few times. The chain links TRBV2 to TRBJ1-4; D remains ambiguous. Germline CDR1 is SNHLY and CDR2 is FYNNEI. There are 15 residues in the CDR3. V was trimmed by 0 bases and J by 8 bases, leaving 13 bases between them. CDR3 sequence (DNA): TGTGCCAGCAGTGAAGCAAACGGGGTAGGAGAAAAACTGTTTTTT. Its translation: CASSEANGVGEKLFF.

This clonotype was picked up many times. This chain's CDR3 is CASGDRGLAKNIQYF. CDR3 DNA: TGTGCCAGCGGAGACAGGGGGCTGGCCAAAAACATTCAGTACTTC. V and J are TRBV19 and TRBJ2-4, with TRBD1 matching over 10 bases. The germline V gene encodes CDR1 LNHDA and CDR2 SQIVND (reference sequence). V lost 9 bases to trimming and J lost 1 base; unmatched junction nucleotides: 6. CDR3 length: 15 residues. Full variable domain (missing parts from reference TRBV19 and TRBJ2-4): DGGITQSPKYLFRKEGQNVTLSCEQNLNHDAMYWYRQDPGQGLRLIYYSQIVNDFQKGDIAEGYSVSREKKESFPLTVTSAQKNPTAFYLCASGDRGLAKNIQYFGAGTRLSVL.

The CDR3 sequence is CASRSQTVTNYGYTF. The CDR3 nucleotides read TGTGCCAGTAGGTCTCAGACGGTGACTAACTATGGCTACACCTTC. This sequence joins TRBV2 and TRBJ1-2; D remains unclear. Germline CDR1 is SNHLY and CDR2 is FYNNEI. V shed 9 bases and J shed 0 bases, with 17 bases lying between them. The CDR3 contains 15 residues.

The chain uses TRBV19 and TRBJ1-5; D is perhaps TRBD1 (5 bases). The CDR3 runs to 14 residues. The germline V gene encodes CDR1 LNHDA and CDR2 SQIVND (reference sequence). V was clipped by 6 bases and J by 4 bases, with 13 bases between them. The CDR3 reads CASRVDSQNQPQHF. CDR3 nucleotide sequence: TGTGCCAGTAGAGTCGACAGCCAGAATCAGCCCCAGCATTTT.

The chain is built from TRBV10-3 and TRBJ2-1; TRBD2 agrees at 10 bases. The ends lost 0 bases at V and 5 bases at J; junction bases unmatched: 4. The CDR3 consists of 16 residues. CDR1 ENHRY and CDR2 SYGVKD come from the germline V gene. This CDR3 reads CAISESQAGGHNEQFF. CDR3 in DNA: TGTGCCATCAGTGAGTCTCAAGCGGGGGGGCACAATGAGCAGTTCTTC.

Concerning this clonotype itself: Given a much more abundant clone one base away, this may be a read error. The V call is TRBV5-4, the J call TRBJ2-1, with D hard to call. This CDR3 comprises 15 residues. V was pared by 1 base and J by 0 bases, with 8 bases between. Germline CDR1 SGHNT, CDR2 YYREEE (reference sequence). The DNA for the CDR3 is TGTGCCAGCAGCTTGTTGGAGTCCTCCTACAATGAGCAGTTCTTC. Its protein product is CASSLLESSYNEQFF.

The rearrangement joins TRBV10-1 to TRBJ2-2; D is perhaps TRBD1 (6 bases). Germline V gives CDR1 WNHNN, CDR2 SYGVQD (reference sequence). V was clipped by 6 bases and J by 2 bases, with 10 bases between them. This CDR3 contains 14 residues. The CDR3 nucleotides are TGCGCCAGCAGGGAACAGGGAAACACCGGGGAGCTGTTTTTT. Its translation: CASREQGNTGELFF.

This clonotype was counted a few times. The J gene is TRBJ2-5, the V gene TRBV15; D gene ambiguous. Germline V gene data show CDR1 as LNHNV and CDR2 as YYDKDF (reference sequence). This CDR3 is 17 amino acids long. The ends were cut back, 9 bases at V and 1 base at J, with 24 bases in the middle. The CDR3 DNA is TGTGCCACGAAGGACCAAACGAGACGAGCTCCCCAAGAGACCCAGTACTTC. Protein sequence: CATKDQTRRAPQETQYF.

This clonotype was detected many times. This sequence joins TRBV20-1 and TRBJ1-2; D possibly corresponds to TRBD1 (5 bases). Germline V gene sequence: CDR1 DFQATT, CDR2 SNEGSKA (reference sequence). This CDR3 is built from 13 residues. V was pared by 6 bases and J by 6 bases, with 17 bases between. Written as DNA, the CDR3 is TGCAGTGCCCCTAGTATCGGGGGGAATGGCTACACCTTC. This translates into CSAPSIGGNGYTF.

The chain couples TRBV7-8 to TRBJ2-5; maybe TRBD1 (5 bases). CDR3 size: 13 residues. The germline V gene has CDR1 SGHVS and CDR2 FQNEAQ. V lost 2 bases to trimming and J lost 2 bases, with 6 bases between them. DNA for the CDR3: TGTGCCAGCAGCTTAAGGGGACAAGAGACCCAGTACTTC. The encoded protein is CASSLRGQETQYF.

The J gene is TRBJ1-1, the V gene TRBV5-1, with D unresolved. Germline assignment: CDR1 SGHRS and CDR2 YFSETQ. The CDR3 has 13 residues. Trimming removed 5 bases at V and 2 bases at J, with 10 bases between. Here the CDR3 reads CASSWTSNTEAFF. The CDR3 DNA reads TGCGCCAGCAGTTGGACGTCTAACACTGAAGCTTTCTTT.

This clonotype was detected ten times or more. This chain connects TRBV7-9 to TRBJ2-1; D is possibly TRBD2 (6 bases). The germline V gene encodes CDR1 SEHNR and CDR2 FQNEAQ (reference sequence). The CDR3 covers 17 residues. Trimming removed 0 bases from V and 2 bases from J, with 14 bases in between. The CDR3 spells CASSLARRRGAYNEQFF. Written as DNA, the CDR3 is TGTGCCAGCAGCTTAGCGAGGCGGCGGGGAGCCTACAATGAGCAGTTCTTC.

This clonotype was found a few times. The CDR3 sequence: CSASRQQETQYF. As DNA, the CDR3 is TGCAGTGCTAGTAGGCAGCAAGAGACCCAGTACTTC. The chain has TRBV20-1 and TRBJ2-5; D uncertain. Germline V lookup: CDR1 DFQATT, CDR2 SNEGSKA (reference sequence). The V end was cut by 3 bases, the J end by 2 bases, with 7 bases between. The CDR3 has 12 residues.

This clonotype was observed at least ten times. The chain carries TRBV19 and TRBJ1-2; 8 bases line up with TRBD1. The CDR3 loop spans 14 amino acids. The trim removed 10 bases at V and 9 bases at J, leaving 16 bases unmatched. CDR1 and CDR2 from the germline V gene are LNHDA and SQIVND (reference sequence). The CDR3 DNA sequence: TGTGCCATTAGGACAGGGAATTCTGGTGCGCGCTACACCTTC. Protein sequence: CAIRTGNSGARYTF.

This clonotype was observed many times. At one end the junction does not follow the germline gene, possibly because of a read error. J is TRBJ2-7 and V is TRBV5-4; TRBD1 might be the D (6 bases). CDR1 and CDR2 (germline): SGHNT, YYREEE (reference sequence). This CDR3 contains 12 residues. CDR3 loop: CASSVGGQIGDF. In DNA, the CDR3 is TGTGCCAGCAGCGTAGGGGGTCAAATAGGGGACTTC.

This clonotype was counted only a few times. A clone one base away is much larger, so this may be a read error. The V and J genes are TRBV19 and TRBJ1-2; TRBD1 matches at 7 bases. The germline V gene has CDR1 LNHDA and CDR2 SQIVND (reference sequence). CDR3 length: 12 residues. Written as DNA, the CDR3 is TGTGCCAGTCCCCCGGGACAGTATGGCTACGCCTTC. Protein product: CASPPGQYGYAF.

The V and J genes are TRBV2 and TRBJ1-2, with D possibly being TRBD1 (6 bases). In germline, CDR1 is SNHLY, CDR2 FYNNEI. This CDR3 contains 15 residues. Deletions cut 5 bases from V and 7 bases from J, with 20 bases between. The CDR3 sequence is CASSLQEGGAGGYTF. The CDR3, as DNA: TGTGCCAGCAGTCTTCAAGAAGGGGGGGCTGGTGGCTACACCTTC.

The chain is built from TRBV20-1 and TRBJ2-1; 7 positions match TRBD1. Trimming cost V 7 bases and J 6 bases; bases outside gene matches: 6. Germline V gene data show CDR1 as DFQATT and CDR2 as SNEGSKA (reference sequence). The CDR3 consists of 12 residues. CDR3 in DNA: TGCAGTGTTCCGGGACAGTTCAATGAGCAGTTCTTC. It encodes CSVPGQFNEQFF.

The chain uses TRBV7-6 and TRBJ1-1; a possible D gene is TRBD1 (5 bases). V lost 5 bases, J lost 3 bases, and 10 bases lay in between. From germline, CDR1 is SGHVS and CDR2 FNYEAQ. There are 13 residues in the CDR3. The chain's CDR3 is CASSPWGDTEAFF. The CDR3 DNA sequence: TGTGCCAGCAGCCCCTGGGGGGACACTGAAGCTTTCTTT. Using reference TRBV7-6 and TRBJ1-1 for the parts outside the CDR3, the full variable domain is GAGVSQSPRYKVTKRGQDVALRCDPISGHVSLYWYRQALGQGPEFLTYFNYEAQQDKSGLPNDRFSAERPEGSISTLTIQRTEQRDSAMYRCASSPWGDTEAFFGQGTRLTVV.

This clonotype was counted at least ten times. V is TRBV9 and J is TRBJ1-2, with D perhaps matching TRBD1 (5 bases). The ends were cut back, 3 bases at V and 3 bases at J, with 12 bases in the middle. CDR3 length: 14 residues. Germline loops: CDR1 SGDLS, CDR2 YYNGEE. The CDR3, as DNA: TGTGCCAGCAGCGCACCTGGCAGGGACTATGGCTACACCTTC. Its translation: CASSAPGRDYGYTF.

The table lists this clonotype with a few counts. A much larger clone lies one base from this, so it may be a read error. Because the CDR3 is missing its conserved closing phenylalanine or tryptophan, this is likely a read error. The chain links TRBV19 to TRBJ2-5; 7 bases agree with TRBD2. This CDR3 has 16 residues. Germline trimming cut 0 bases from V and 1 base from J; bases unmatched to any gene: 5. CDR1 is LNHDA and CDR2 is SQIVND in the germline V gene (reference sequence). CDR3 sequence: CASSIEGGRVQETQYL. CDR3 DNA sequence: TGTGCCAGTAGTATAGAGGGAGGGAGGGTCCAAGAGACCCAGTACCTC.